The 26 T cell receptor beta chains reported below all come from one sample, sequenced in a study of cytomegalovirus exposure and HLA in healthy donors. The PCR ran on 60 Vbeta and 13 Jbeta primers. Profiled with immunoSEQ multiplex PCR; TCRdb holds only in-frame clones, not every one. Of 100,000 to 150,000 clones detected, about 71% appear once; the ten largest clones hold under 3.5%. Sequences were obtained from PBMCs. These receptors were collected from a woman in her fifties or sixties in good health and CMV-seronegative.

The gene calls are TRBV10-3 and TRBJ2-6, with 8 nucleotides matching TRBD2. The CDR3 consists of 18 residues. CDR1 is ENHRY, CDR2 SYGVKD, per germline. Trimming removed 11 bases from V and 4 bases from J; junction bases left unmatched: 19. CDR3 DNA sequence: TGTGCCTCCGGAGGGGCTAGCGGGTTCTCAGACGGGGCCAACGTCCTGACTTTC. The encoded protein is CASGGASGFSDGANVLTF.

J is TRBJ2-1 and V is TRBV29-1, with TRBD2 identical over 10 bases. The CDR3 has 14 residues. CDR1 is SQVTM and CDR2 is ANQGSEA in the germline V gene. V was pared by 4 bases and J by 9 bases, with 9 bases of the junction left unmatched. This CDR3 is CSVVIAGGRGEQFF. For the CDR3, the DNA is TGCAGCGTTGTTATAGCGGGAGGCCGGGGTGAGCAGTTCTTC.

This clone showed up just a few times. The rearrangement joins TRBV6-5 to TRBJ2-1, with a possible D match to TRBD2 (6 bases). V was cut by 4 bases and J by 5 bases, with 6 bases left in between. The CDR3 contains 12 residues. Germline-derived CDR1 and CDR2 are MNHEY and SVGAGI. The CDR3 DNA reads as TGTGCCAGCAGTTGGGGGGACAATGAGCAGTTCTTC. This translates into CASSWGDNEQFF.

This chain joins TRBV4-2 and TRBJ2-2; the match to TRBD2 covers 8 bases. With 0 bases clipped from V and 4 bases from J, the junction kept 4 bases outside the gene matches. The length of the CDR3 is 16 residues. Germline V gene data show CDR1 as LGHNA and CDR2 as YNFKEQ. The CDR3 DNA reads TGTGCCAGCAGCCAAGATGGTAGCGGGGTCACCGGGGAGCTGTTTTTT. Encoded protein: CASSQDGSGVTGELFF.

The CDR3 here is CASSSGQGAPYEQYF. CDR3 bases: TGTGCCAGCAGCTCGGGACAGGGGGCCCCCTACGAGCAGTACTTC. The V call is TRBV28, the J call TRBJ2-7; TRBD1 agrees at 12 bases. This CDR3 is 15 amino acids long. CDR1 and CDR2 (germline): MDHEN, SYDVKM. V was clipped by 6 bases and J by 2 bases; unmatched bases: 5.

V gene TRBV7-9 combines with J gene TRBJ2-1; D unclear. Per germline, CDR1 SEHNR and CDR2 FQNEAQ (reference sequence). V gave up 4 bases and J gave up 7 bases, with 14 bases separating them. This CDR3 contains 14 residues. The CDR3 nucleotides read TGTGCCAGCAGCTCCCCGACTGAGTCGAATGAGCAGTTCTTC. Translation gives CASSSPTESNEQFF.

The CDR3 DNA follows: TGTGCCAGCAGCTTAGGCTTTGCAGGGATTGGCACCGGGGAGCTGTTTTTT. Translation gives CASSLGFAGIGTGELFF. The rearrangement joins TRBV11-3 to TRBJ2-2, with a tentative D call TRBD1 (5 bases). CDR1 SGHNT and CDR2 YENEEA come from the germline V gene. V was clipped by 1 base and J by 4 bases, with 16 bases between them. The length of the CDR3 is 17 residues.

The chain employs TRBV30 and TRBJ2-2; 7 bases match TRBD2. The ends lost 3 bases at V and 3 bases at J; junction bases unmatched: 4. This CDR3 is 14 amino acids long. Germline-derived CDR1 and CDR2 are GTSNPN and SVGIG (reference sequence). In nucleotides, the CDR3 is TGTGCCTGGAGGGGGGGGAGGTACACCGGGGAGCTGTTTTTT. Translating it yields CAWRGGRYTGELFF.

This clone was seen a single time. The rearrangement uses TRBV14 and TRBJ2-7; 7 bases are shared with TRBD2. Germline-derived CDR1 and CDR2 are SGHDN and FVKESK. V lost 3 bases and J lost 7; bases outside the gene matches: 6. The CDR3 runs to 13 residues. In DNA form, the CDR3 reads TGTGCCAGCAGCCAGACACCGCGGGGGGAGCAGTACTTC. It codes for CASSQTPRGEQYF. Drawing the rest from reference TRBV14 and TRBJ2-7, the complete variable domain is EAGVTQFPSHSVIEKGQTVTLRCDPISGHDNLYWYRRVMGKEIKFLLHFVKESKQDESGMPNNRFLAERTGGTYSTLKVQPAELEDSGVYFCASSQTPRGEQYFGPGTRLTVT.

V and J are TRBV19 and TRBJ2-1, with 8 positions matching TRBD2. Trimming took 2 bases from V and 4 from J; bases not matched to a gene: 7. The germline gives CDR1 LNHDA, CDR2 SQIVND (reference sequence). This CDR3 has 16 amino acids. The CDR3 protein is CASSISGAGGYNEQFF. The CDR3 DNA reads as TGTGCCAGTAGTATATCGGGGGCGGGGGGTTACAATGAGCAGTTCTTC.

V and J are TRBV19 and TRBJ1-5, with D maybe TRBD1 (5 bases). V lost 6 bases to trimming and J lost 3 bases, with 21 bases between them. The germline V gene encodes CDR1 LNHDA and CDR2 SQIVND (reference sequence). This CDR3 comprises 17 residues. This CDR3 is CASSSLSADSSNQPQHF. CDR3 nucleotides: TGTGCCAGTAGCTCCTTATCGGCTGACAGCTCCAATCAGCCCCAGCATTTT.

This clone was detected only once. Other DNA sequences in the same sample also yield this CDR3. The chain couples TRBV28 to TRBJ2-7; D might be TRBD2 (6 bases). The CDR3 consists of 13 residues. The V gene lost 2 bases and the J gene lost 4 bases, with 9 bases spanning the gap. Germline CDR1 MDHEN, CDR2 SYDVKM. The CDR3 spells CASSLAGSYEQYF. The CDR3 coding sequence is TGTGCCAGCAGTTTAGCGGGGTCGTACGAGCAGTACTTC.

The CDR3 loop reads CASSPRGLQETQYF. The CDR3 region has the DNA TGTGCCAGTAGTCCGCGCGGACTACAAGAGACCCAGTACTTC. The V and J genes are TRBV19 and TRBJ2-5; perhaps TRBD2 as D (6 bases). Per the germline V gene, CDR1 is LNHDA and CDR2 is SQIVND (reference sequence). This CDR3 spans 14 amino acids. V was trimmed by 5 bases and J by 2 bases, leaving 12 bases between them.

The chain uses TRBV5-1 and TRBJ2-2; 8 bases align to TRBD2. Trimming removed 3 bases from V and 7 bases from J; junction bases left unmatched: 14. The CDR3 sequence is 17 residues long. Germline CDR1 and CDR2: SGHRS and YFSETQ. In DNA form, the CDR3 reads TGCGCCAGCAGCTCACCCCCTTTACGGGAGGGGATCGGGGAGCTGTTTTTT. Its protein product is CASSSPPLREGIGELFF.

This clone was seen only once. Other DNA sequences within the sample encode an identical CDR3. This sequence joins TRBV5-1 and TRBJ1-2; 7 nucleotides line up with TRBD1. The junction had 6 bases not matched to a gene; V was cut back by 0 bases and J by 4 bases. Germline lookup yields CDR1 SGHRS and CDR2 YFSETQ. CDR3 length: 15 residues. The CDR3 DNA sequence: TGCGCCAGCAGCTTGGGGGACAGCAGAGGCTATGGCTACACCTTC. Translating gives CASSLGDSRGYGYTF.

The V gene is TRBV6-1, the J gene TRBJ2-1, with D possibly TRBD2 on 6 matching bases. The CDR3 length is 13 residues. The V end lost 4 bases, the J end lost 5 bases, and 9 bases lay between the germline ends. Germline lookup yields CDR1 MNHNS and CDR2 SASEGT. The CDR3 is CASSAGEHNEQFF. Here the CDR3 DNA reads TGTGCCAGCAGTGCGGGAGAACACAATGAGCAGTTCTTC.

Remarks on this clone: Compared with germline, one end of the junction differs, possibly owing to a read error. V gene TRBV7-9 combines with J gene TRBJ1-1; 9 bases fit TRBD1. The V gene's germline CDR1 is SEHNR and CDR2 FQNEAQ (reference sequence). The CDR3 has 12 residues. CDR3 DNA: TGTTCCAGCAGCTTAGCGGACAGGGGCGCTTTCTTT. It is translated as CSSSLADRGAFF.

The V gene is TRBV30, the J gene TRBJ2-7; maybe TRBD1 (5 bases). Trimming removed 3 bases at V and 6 bases at J, with 21 bases between. Per the germline V gene, CDR1 is GTSNPN and CDR2 is SVGIG (reference sequence). The CDR3 totals 15 residues. CDR3 protein: CAWRVRRQPQGEQYF. CDR3 coding DNA: TGTGCCTGGAGGGTCCGGAGACAGCCGCAAGGCGAGCAGTACTTC.

The chain is built from TRBV15 and TRBJ2-5; possibly TRBD2 for D (6 bases). The assigned J gene may be wrong: the sequence end matches TRBJ2-7 better. The CDR3 contains 15 residues. Germline V gene sequence: CDR1 LNHNV, CDR2 YYDKDF (reference sequence). The CDR3 region is CATSPSGWGSYEQYF. In DNA form, the CDR3 reads TGTGCCACCAGCCCGAGCGGGTGGGGCTCCTACGAGCAGTACTTC.

This clone was observed a few times. The chain joins TRBV9 to TRBJ2-2, with D maybe TRBD1 (6 bases). The CDR3 has 14 residues. V was trimmed by 3 bases and J by 9 bases, leaving 15 bases between them. Germline values: CDR1 SGDLS, CDR2 YYNGEE. In nucleotides, the CDR3 is TGTGCCAGCAGCGCCCAAATACAGGGCAGGGAGCTGTTTTTT. Amino acids: CASSAQIQGRELFF.

V is TRBV6-5 and J is TRBJ2-1; D gene unclear. Germline CDR1 and CDR2: MNHEY and SVGAGI. V was pared by 7 bases and J by 8 bases, with 9 bases between. This CDR3 is 11 amino acids long. CDR3 coding DNA: TGTGCCAGCAATACTGCGGATGAGCAGTTCTTC. It codes for CASNTADEQFF.

The chain combines TRBV30 with TRBJ2-7, with D maybe TRBD1 (6 bases). Germline CDR1 reads GTSNPN; CDR2 reads SVGIG (reference sequence). The V end lost 1 base, the J end lost 3 bases, and 7 bases lay between the germline ends. The CDR3 is 12 residues long. CDR3 in DNA: TGTGCCTGGAGTGGGACAGACTACGAGCAGTACTTC. This encodes CAWSGTDYEQYF.

The chain is built from TRBV11-2 and TRBJ2-7; 11 bases are shared with TRBD2. The CDR3 sequence is 16 residues long. V was clipped by 1 base and J by 5 bases; unmatched bases: 7. CDR1 is SGHAT, CDR2 FQNNGV, per germline. The CDR3 loop reads CASSLGVLAGVNEQYF. The CDR3 region has the DNA TGTGCCAGCAGCTTAGGGGTACTAGCGGGAGTGAACGAGCAGTACTTC.

This clone has a single count. This rearrangement joins TRBV11-2 to TRBJ2-5, with 8 bases lining up with TRBD2. Losses at the gene ends were 5 bases for V and 2 bases for J; bases not matched to a gene: 10. CDR3 length: 16 amino acids. The germline V gene has CDR1 SGHAT and CDR2 FQNNGV. In DNA form, the CDR3 reads TGTGCCAGCAGCCCTTGGGGGACTAGGGCTCAAGAGACCCAGTACTTC. This translates into CASSPWGTRAQETQYF. The full variable domain, completed using reference TRBV11-2 and TRBJ2-5, is EAGVAQSPRYKIIEKRQSVAFWCNPISGHATLYWYQQILGQGPKLLIQFQNNGVVDDSQLPKDRFSAERLKGVDSTLKIQPAKLEDSAVYLCASSPWGTRAQETQYFGPGTRLLVL.

This clone has just a few counts. CDR3 DNA: TGCGCCAGCAGCCGAGATGGGAGAGCCAATGAGCAGTTCTTC. Translating it yields CASSRDGRANEQFF. The chain uses TRBV5-1 and TRBJ2-1, with D maybe TRBD2 (5 bases). Germline V lookup: CDR1 SGHRS, CDR2 YFSETQ. The CDR3 consists of 14 residues. V lost 4 bases to trimming and J lost 6 bases, with 14 bases between them.

V and J are TRBV5-1 and TRBJ1-1, with a tentative D call TRBD1 (6 bases). V gave up 3 bases and J gave up 1 base, with 13 bases separating them. Germline CDR1 reads SGHRS; CDR2 reads YFSETQ. This CDR3 is 15 amino acids long. CDR3 in DNA: TGCGCCAGCAGCTCACACAGGGCAAGGAACACTGAAGCTTTCTTT. This encodes CASSSHRARNTEAFF.